Below, 24 T cell receptor beta chains from the same sample are listed, as sequenced in a study of cytomegalovirus exposure and HLA in healthy donors. The study ran its PCR with 60 Vbeta and 13 Jbeta primers. TCRdb's copy holds only in-frame clones and misses some; the assay was immunoSEQ multiplex PCR. The table lists some 140,000 clones, roughly 78% of them singletons, with around 6.3% in the top ten. Sequencing was done on a sample of PBMCs. All receptors come from a man between 40 and 49 years old in good health and CMV-seropositive.

The chain combines TRBV25-1 with TRBJ2-3, with a tentative D call TRBD1 (6 bases). The CDR3 is 16 residues long. From germline, CDR1 is MGHDK and CDR2 SYGVNS. Trimming removed 3 bases at V and 8 bases at J, with 21 bases between. In DNA, the CDR3 is TGTGCCAGCAGTGACGAGACATCTAGGGGGTCTCCTACGCAGTATTTT. It is translated as CASSDETSRGSPTQYF.

The gene calls are TRBV27 and TRBJ2-1, with a tentative D call TRBD1 (6 bases). Trimming cost V 3 bases and J 5 bases, with 17 bases left between them. Germline CDR1 reads MNHEY; CDR2 reads SMNVEV (reference sequence). CDR3 length equals 16 residues. Written as DNA, the CDR3 is TGTGCCAGCAGTTTTAGTTCAGGGGTCGTCCACAATGAGCAGTTCTTC. Amino acid sequence: CASSFSSGVVHNEQFF.

This sequence joins TRBV6-1 and TRBJ2-3; 11 bases line up with TRBD1. With 2 bases clipped from V and 6 bases from J, the junction kept 4 bases outside the gene matches. Germline V gene lookup returns CDR1 MNHNS and CDR2 SASEGT. The length of the CDR3 is 15 residues. The CDR3 sequence: CASSEWDRGMDTQYF. The CDR3 DNA follows: TGTGCCAGCAGTGAATGGGACAGGGGGATGGATACGCAGTATTTT.

This sequence joins TRBV10-3 and TRBJ2-7; D is possibly TRBD2 (5 bases). The CDR3 contains 14 residues. Trimming pared 6 bases from V and 6 bases from J, leaving 18 bases between. The germline V gene encodes CDR1 ENHRY and CDR2 SYGVKD. The CDR3 sequence: CAISFSGPGGEQYF. The CDR3, as DNA: TGTGCCATCAGCTTCAGCGGCCCAGGCGGCGAGCAGTACTTC.

CDR3 protein: CASSKRTGTDTQYF. In DNA form, the CDR3 reads TGTGCCAGCAGCAAAAGGACAGGGACAGATACGCAGTATTTT. The chain uses TRBV11-3 and TRBJ2-3; 8 nucleotides match TRBD1. Trimming took 5 bases from V and 3 from J; bases not matched to a gene: 4. The CDR3 covers 14 residues. Germline CDR1 and CDR2: SGHNT and YENEEA. The variable domain in full, completed from reference TRBV11-3 and TRBJ2-3, reads EAGVVQSPRYKIIEKKQPVAFWCNPISGHNTLYWYLQNLGQGPELLIRYENEEAVDDSQLPKDRFSAERLKGVDSTLKIQPAELGDSAVYLCASSKRTGTDTQYFGPGTRLTVL.

The gene calls are TRBV11-3 and TRBJ2-7, with 7 bases that match TRBD1. Germline-derived CDR1 and CDR2 are SGHNT and YENEEA. CDR3 length equals 14 residues. Unmatched junction bases numbered 1, after V lost 1 base and J lost 1 base. CDR3 loop: CASSLGDRSYEQYF. In DNA form, the CDR3 reads TGTGCCAGCAGCTTAGGGGACAGATCCTACGAGCAGTACTTC.

The chain recombines TRBV12-2 with TRBJ1-1; the D segment call TRBD1 is taken from the table without a DNA check. TRBV12-2 is termed a pseudogene. The CDR3 contains 14 residues. CDR3 loop: CASRQGVFNTEAFF. CDR3 DNA sequence: TGTGCAAGTCGCCAAGGGGTCTTCAACACTGAAGCTTTCTTT.

This sequence joins TRBV7-9 and TRBJ1-5, with 9 nucleotides matching TRBD1. Germline-derived CDR1 and CDR2 are SEHNR and FQNEAQ (reference sequence). V was pared by 5 bases and J by 5 bases, with 4 bases of the junction left unmatched. The CDR3 extends over 14 amino acids. CDR3 amino acids: CASSAGTGYQPQHF. In DNA, the CDR3 is TGTGCCAGCAGCGCTGGGACAGGGTATCAGCCCCAGCATTTT.

This clone was seen once. The chain recombines TRBV4-1 with TRBJ1-1, with 9 bases identical to TRBD1. The CDR3 has 12 amino acids. Per the germline V gene, CDR1 is MGHRA and CDR2 is YSYEKL. J gave up 8 bases and V 5 bases, and 3 bases lay outside the gene matches. CDR3 nucleotides: TGCGCCAGCAGCTTGGACAGGGGCGAAGCTTTCTTT. This gives the protein CASSLDRGEAFF.

Points on this clone: Germline is not matched at one junction end, which may reflect a read error. This chain uses TRBV7-9 with TRBJ1-4; TRBD1 matches 9 bases. The CDR3 is made up of 16 amino acids. CDR1 and CDR2 (germline): SEHNR, FQNEAQ (reference sequence). CDR3: CSSSSPSGTGHVELFF. In DNA, the CDR3 is TGTTCCAGCAGCTCCCCCTCCGGGACAGGGCACGTAGAACTGTTTTTT.

This chain links TRBV11-2 with TRBJ2-7; D remains ambiguous. The V end was cut by 4 bases, the J end by 3 bases, with 7 bases between. The CDR3 has 12 residues. Germline assignment: CDR1 SGHAT and CDR2 FQNNGV. This chain's CDR3 is CASSSEVYEQYF. The CDR3 DNA is TGTGCCAGCAGCTCTGAGGTCTACGAGCAGTACTTC.

In this sample, this clone turned up a few times. The V call is TRBV29-1, the J call TRBJ2-7, with a possible D match to TRBD1 (6 bases). CDR1 and CDR2 from the germline V gene are SQVTM and ANQGSEA. Trimming took 4 bases from V and 2 from J, leaving 12 bases between them. The CDR3 sequence is 13 residues long. CDR3 sequence: CSVAPDSTYEQYF. The CDR3 DNA follows: TGCAGCGTTGCCCCGGACAGCACCTACGAGCAGTACTTC.

The chain uses TRBV19 and TRBJ1-4, with TRBD1 matching 8 bases. Germline CDR1 reads LNHDA; CDR2 reads SQIVND (reference sequence). There are 13 residues in the CDR3. V trimming: 4 bases; J trimming: 8 bases; junction bases outside the gene matches: 3. DNA for the CDR3: TGTGCCAGTAGTACCCGGACAGGGGAAAAACTGTTTTTT. Amino acids: CASSTRTGEKLFF.

This clone was counted a few times. The chain links TRBV6-5 to TRBJ2-7, with 12 bases identical to TRBD2. The V gene end was trimmed by 5 bases and the J gene end by 3 bases; junction bases not matched to a gene: 5. The CDR3 consists of 15 residues. Germline V gives CDR1 MNHEY, CDR2 SVGAGI. CDR3 region: CASSPPLAGGYEQYF. In nucleotides, the CDR3 is TGTGCCAGCAGTCCCCCACTAGCGGGGGGCTACGAGCAGTACTTC.

The chain employs TRBV13 and TRBJ1-1, with 12 bases lining up with TRBD1. The junction had 12 bases not matched to a gene; V was cut back by 5 bases and J by 5 bases. The germline V gene has CDR1 PRHDT and CDR2 FYEKMQ (reference sequence). CDR3 length equals 17 residues. CDR3 bases: TGTGCCAGCAGCGGGTCCGGGACAGGGGGCCCCAGAACTGAAGCTTTCTTT. It codes for CASSGSGTGGPRTEAFF.

V is TRBV5-1 and J is TRBJ2-5; 9 bases are a match to TRBD1. This CDR3 spans 14 amino acids. Trimming cost V 4 bases and J 4 bases; bases outside gene matches: 5. Per germline, CDR1 SGHRS and CDR2 YFSETQ. The CDR3 DNA reads as TGCGCCAGCAGCCCAGGGACAGGGAGAGAGACCCAGTACTTC. This encodes CASSPGTGRETQYF.

The genes are TRBV2 and TRBJ1-5, with D possibly matching TRBD1 (5 bases). Germline V gives CDR1 SNHLY, CDR2 FYNNEI. The CDR3 contains 14 residues. V lost 8 bases, J lost 0 bases, and 11 bases lay in between. The CDR3 loop is CASSRQLSNQPQHF. The CDR3 DNA sequence: TGTGCCAGCTCCAGACAGCTTAGCAATCAGCCCCAGCATTTT.

The chain recombines TRBV2 with TRBJ2-2; the match to TRBD1 covers 7 bases. CDR3 length: 14 amino acids. Germline loops: CDR1 SNHLY, CDR2 FYNNEI. V shed 10 bases and J 2 bases; nucleotides not matched to a gene: 7. CDR3 sequence reads: CANRGGQNTGELFF. DNA for the CDR3: TGTGCCAACAGGGGCGGACAAAACACCGGGGAGCTGTTTTTT.

The V call is TRBV27, the J call TRBJ1-1; TRBD1 matches 7 bases. The CDR3 is made up of 14 amino acids. From germline, CDR1 is MNHEY and CDR2 SMNVEV (reference sequence). With 0 bases clipped from V and 4 bases from J, the junction kept 2 bases outside the gene matches. CDR3 nucleotide sequence: TGTGCCAGCAGTTTATCCACAGGGGCCACTGAAGCTTTCTTT. Amino acid sequence: CASSLSTGATEAFF.

Details on this clone: An end of the junction does not agree with germline; a read error may underlie this. This sample includes further DNA sequences coding for the same CDR3. The chain uses TRBV27 and TRBJ2-2, with 9 bases aligning to TRBD2. The length of the CDR3 is 14 residues. Germline CDR1 MNHEY, CDR2 SMNVEV (reference sequence). Here the CDR3 DNA reads TGCGCCAGCAGTTTGGGCGGGAGGGCCGGGGAGCTGTTTTTT. Translating it yields CASSLGGRAGELFF.

Worth noting for this clone: Other nucleotide sequences from this sample produce the same CDR3. The chain combines TRBV5-1 with TRBJ1-4, with 8 bases fitting TRBD1. Germline trimming cut 4 bases from V and 8 bases from J; bases unmatched to any gene: 7. The CDR3 has 14 residues. The germline gives CDR1 SGHRS, CDR2 YFSETQ. The CDR3 protein is CASSPDRGGEKLFF. The CDR3 DNA sequence: TGCGCCAGCAGCCCAGACAGGGGTGGGGAAAAACTGTTTTTT.

This chain uses TRBV5-4 with TRBJ2-1; TRBD2 aligns across 10 bases. The CDR3 consists of 16 residues. J was trimmed by 4 bases and V by 0 bases; bases with no gene match: 4. The germline V gene encodes CDR1 SGHNT and CDR2 YYREEE (reference sequence). This CDR3 reads CASSLGLAGVYNEQFF. The DNA for the CDR3 is TGTGCCAGCAGCTTGGGTCTAGCGGGAGTTTACAATGAGCAGTTCTTC.

The V gene is TRBV5-6, the J gene TRBJ2-3; TRBD2 matches at 11 bases. Germline V gene sequence: CDR1 SGHDT, CDR2 YYEEEE. The CDR3 extends over 15 amino acids. Trimming removed 4 bases from V and 0 bases from J; junction bases left unmatched: 1. CDR3 protein: CASSRLAGSTDTQYF. As DNA, the CDR3 is TGTGCCAGCAGCAGACTAGCGGGAAGCACAGATACGCAGTATTTT. Looking up the rest from reference TRBV5-6 and TRBJ2-3 gives the full variable domain: DAGVTQSPTHLIKTRGQQVTLRCSPKSGHDTVSWYQQALGQGPQFIFQYYEEEERQRGNFPDRFSGHQFPNYSSELNVNALLLGDSALYLCASSRLAGSTDTQYFGPGTRLTVL.

The rearrangement joins TRBV18 to TRBJ1-1, with TRBD1 matching over 7 bases. Unmatched junction bases numbered 11, after V lost 5 bases and J lost 5 bases. Per the germline V gene, CDR1 is KGHSH and CDR2 is LQKENI. This CDR3 is 15 amino acids long. This CDR3 reads CASSSDRVRGTEAFF. Here the CDR3 DNA reads TGTGCCAGCTCATCCGACAGGGTAAGGGGGACTGAAGCTTTCTTT.